The 20 T cell receptor beta chains in this list originate from one sample, sequenced in a study of a mutant IDH1 vaccine in newly diagnosed glioma. Time point noted: week 23, last vaccination. With topical imiquimod, each dose of the vaccine consisted of 300 ug of mutant IDH1 20-mer peptide. The repertoire was sequenced with immunoSEQ multiplex PCR; TCRdb's copy has only in-frame clones and lacks some. The sample shows tens of thousands of clones, about 81% of them seen only once. These receptors' targets are unknown. Specimen: PBMCs, collected from a glioma patient whose treatment included an IDH1 peptide vaccine. Source of these receptors: a woman aged 40 to 50 with glioma. Some clones in this sample may be carry-over from other donors' samples.

This sequence joins TRBV4-3 and TRBJ2-5; no definite D call. Looked up from germline, CDR1 is LGHNA and CDR2 is YSLEER. With 0 bases removed from V and 7 bases from J, the gap between germline ends came to 12 bases. This CDR3 spans 14 amino acids. The DNA of the CDR3 is TGCGCCAGCAGCCAAGAGGGAACGACGGCGACCCAGTACTTC. This encodes CASSQEGTTATQYF.

This rearrangement joins TRBV27 to TRBJ1-3; D gene uncertain. The CDR3 consists of 13 residues. The germline V gene encodes CDR1 MNHEY and CDR2 SMNVEV (reference sequence). Trimming stripped 5 bases from V and 4 bases from J, with 9 bases between. The CDR3 loop reads CASSPTRGNTIYF. CDR3 nucleotides: TGTGCCAGCAGTCCCACCCGCGGAAACACCATATATTTT.

This chain uses TRBV9 with TRBJ1-6; no firm D call. The V gene's germline CDR1 is SGDLS and CDR2 YYNGEE. V dropped 2 bases and J dropped 10 bases, with 13 bases sitting between them. This CDR3 spans 14 amino acids. The CDR3 nucleotides read TGTGCCAGCAGCGTCGCCACGGGCGGGTCACCCCTCCACTTT. This codes for CASSVATGGSPLHF.

The chain links TRBV4-3 to TRBJ2-7; tentatively, D is TRBD1 (5 bases). Germline V gene data show CDR1 as LGHNA and CDR2 as YSLEER. This CDR3 is built from 15 residues. V lost 0 bases to trimming and J lost 6 bases, with 15 bases between them. This chain's CDR3 is CASSQDPQWGGEQYF. DNA of the CDR3: TGCGCCAGCAGCCAAGACCCCCAATGGGGCGGCGAGCAGTACTTC.

The V call is TRBV10-3, the J call TRBJ1-6; 9 nucleotides line up with TRBD1. The CDR3 runs 17 residues. The V gene's germline CDR1 is ENHRY and CDR2 SYGVKD. V gave up 6 bases and J gave up 8 bases; unmatched junction bases: 14. CDR3 sequence reads: CAIRAFPGQGGDSPLHF. CDR3 DNA: TGTGCCATCAGGGCTTTCCCGGGACAGGGAGGGGATTCACCCCTCCACTTT.

This rearrangement joins TRBV19 to TRBJ1-2, with 7 positions matching TRBD1. Germline CDR1 LNHDA, CDR2 SQIVND (reference sequence). With 5 bases clipped from V and 5 bases from J, the junction kept 8 bases outside the gene matches. CDR3 length equals 14 residues. The CDR3 DNA sequence: TGTGCCAGTAGTGGGCCCGGGACAGAGTATGGCTACACCTTC. Amino acids: CASSGPGTEYGYTF.

This clone has just a few counts. The CDR3 DNA reads TGTGCCAGCAGCCCCCGGTCCGGGACGGTCAATTCACCCCTCCACTTT. Protein: CASSPRSGTVNSPLHF. This rearrangement joins TRBV7-8 to TRBJ1-6; D might be TRBD1 (5 bases). The CDR3 sequence is 16 residues long. CDR1 and CDR2 from the germline V gene are SGHVS and FQNEAQ. Trimming pared 5 bases from V and 7 bases from J, leaving 18 bases between.

The chain couples TRBV27 to TRBJ2-1, with 12 bases lining up with TRBD2. Germline V gives CDR1 MNHEY, CDR2 SMNVEV (reference sequence). The CDR3 is made up of 18 amino acids. The junction had 21 bases not matched to a gene; V was cut back by 6 bases and J by 12 bases. The DNA of the CDR3 is TGTGCCAGCAGCTGGGGGGCCACTCCGGGACTAGCGGGTAGTAGGCAGTTCTTC. Translation gives CASSWGATPGLAGSRQFF.

This rearrangement joins TRBV30 to TRBJ2-1; D perhaps matches TRBD1 (7 bases). Germline V gene data show CDR1 as GTSNPN and CDR2 as SVGIG (reference sequence). CDR3 length: 13 residues. V gave up 4 bases and J gave up 6 bases, with 13 bases separating them. The CDR3 DNA sequence: TGTGCCTGGACAGGGGGGCTAGGCAATGAGCAGTTCTTC. Protein product: CAWTGGLGNEQFF.

This chain joins TRBV18 and TRBJ2-5, with D perhaps TRBD1 (5 bases). The V end lost 3 bases, the J end lost 4 bases, and 15 bases lay between the germline ends. This CDR3 has 15 residues. Germline V gene data show CDR1 as KGHSH and CDR2 as LQKENI. CDR3 amino acids: CASSPIRTKGETQYF. CDR3 sequence (DNA): TGTGCCAGCTCACCGATTAGGACAAAGGGAGAGACCCAGTACTTC.

The chain carries TRBV15 and TRBJ2-1; no reliable D call. The CDR3 sequence is 13 residues long. CDR1 is LNHNV, CDR2 YYDKDF, per germline (reference sequence). The V end was cut by 8 bases, the J end by 6 bases, with 14 bases between. In DNA, the CDR3 is TGTGCCACCCTAAGGAAGGAAGGCAATGAGCAGTTCTTC. It codes for CATLRKEGNEQFF.

The chain recombines TRBV5-8 with TRBJ2-5; D gene ambiguous. V was cut by 3 bases and J by 5 bases, with 5 bases left in between. The CDR3 extends over 11 amino acids. Germline CDR1 is SGHTS and CDR2 is YDEGEE. The CDR3 is CASSSGETQYF. The CDR3 DNA is TGTGCCAGCAGCTCCGGCGAGACCCAGTACTTC.

The rearrangement links TRBV7-9 to TRBJ2-1; D might be TRBD1 (5 bases). V lost 0 bases, J lost 8 bases, and 5 bases lay in between. From germline, CDR1 is SEHNR and CDR2 FQNEAQ (reference sequence). This CDR3 spans 12 amino acids. The CDR3 sequence: CASSLARDEQFF. The CDR3 DNA follows: TGTGCCAGCAGCTTAGCCAGGGATGAGCAGTTCTTC. Looking up the rest from reference TRBV7-9 and TRBJ2-1 gives the full variable domain: DTGVSQNPRHKITKRGQNVTFRCDPISEHNRLYWYRQTLGQGPEFLTYFQNEAQLEKSRLLSDRFSAERPKGSFSTLEIQRTEQGDSAMYLCASSLARDEQFFGPGTRLTVL.

J is TRBJ1-1 and V is TRBV5-5; D not resolved. Germline CDR1 SGHKS, CDR2 YYEKEE (reference sequence). The V end lost 0 bases, the J end lost 1 base, and 10 bases lay between the germline ends. CDR3 length: 15 residues. CDR3 protein: CASSLDINRNTEAFF. The CDR3, as DNA: TGTGCCAGCAGCTTGGACATAAACAGGAACACTGAAGCTTTCTTT.

The V call is TRBV7-8, the J call TRBJ2-1; TRBD2 matches at 16 bases. This CDR3 has 16 residues. CDR1 SGHVS and CDR2 FQNEAQ come from the germline V gene. V dropped 10 bases and J dropped 9; count of bases not matched to a gene: 12. The CDR3 nucleotides are TGTGCCACAACCCCGGGACTAGCGGGGGGGCGGGGTGAGCAGTTCTTC. It yields the protein CATTPGLAGGRGEQFF.

This chain connects TRBV6-1 to TRBJ2-1, with 10 bases fitting TRBD2. From germline, CDR1 is MNHNS and CDR2 SASEGT. The CDR3 length is 14 residues. V lost 6 bases and J lost 7; bases outside the gene matches: 6. The chain's CDR3 is CASRSGGALNEQFF. The CDR3 DNA reads TGTGCCAGCAGGAGCGGGGGGGCGTTAAATGAGCAGTTCTTC.

The chain has TRBV14 and TRBJ1-4, with D uncertain. V was cut by 0 bases and J by 10 bases, with 9 bases left in between. CDR1 and CDR2 (germline): SGHDN, FVKESK. CDR3 length: 13 residues. The CDR3 is CASSQEFRGKLFF. The CDR3 DNA follows: TGTGCCAGCAGCCAAGAATTCCGGGGAAAACTGTTTTTT.

The rearrangement joins TRBV4-3 to TRBJ1-1; D is unresolved. CDR3 length equals 12 residues. CDR1 is LGHNA and CDR2 is YSLEER in the germline V gene. V lost 3 bases and J 1 base, leaving 3 bases between the germline ends. The CDR3 bases are TGCGCCAGCAGCCACGGGAACACTGAAGCTTTCTTT. It translates to CASSHGNTEAFF.

The chain combines TRBV29-1 with TRBJ2-3, with a weak D call TRBD2 (6 bases). The CDR3 runs 14 residues. Germline V gene lookup returns CDR1 SQVTM and CDR2 ANQGSEA. Trimming stripped 0 bases from V and 6 bases from J, with 13 bases between. DNA of the CDR3: TGCAGCGTTGAAGAGGGACTCTCGGGGGATACGCAGTATTTT. This gives the protein CSVEEGLSGDTQYF.

This clone turned up a few times. This rearrangement joins TRBV7-2 to TRBJ2-7, with 8 nucleotides matching TRBD1. In germline, CDR1 is SGHTA, CDR2 FQGNSA. V shed 0 bases and J 2 bases; nucleotides not matched to a gene: 0. This CDR3 spans 14 amino acids. The CDR3 region is CASSLADRAYEQYF. The DNA of the CDR3 is TGTGCCAGCAGCTTAGCGGACAGGGCCTACGAGCAGTACTTC.